The 3 T cell receptor beta chains reported below all come from one sample, sequenced in a study of cytomegalovirus exposure and HLA in healthy donors (dated by TCRdb to 2015 to 2018). Preparation of the library involved the immunoSEQ multiplex PCR assay. For the multiplex PCR, a mixture combining 60 forward primers for TCR Vbeta segments and 13 reverse primers for TCR Jbeta segments was used. TCRdb took over this immuneACCESS table, retaining in-frame rearrangements with V and J assigned. Such tables are incomplete; in checked studies, under half of the missing clones stem from an unresolved V gene, and the remainder is unexplained. The sample has about 120,000 clones on record, around four fifths of them singletons. The ten largest clones take up roughly 5.6% of the sample. Sequencing was performed on PBMCs. Every receptor here comes from a man aged 25 to 40 in good health and CMV-seropositive.

This chain connects TRBV7-9 to TRBJ2-1, with D perhaps matching TRBD2 (5 bases). Per germline, CDR1 SEHNR and CDR2 FQNEAQ (reference sequence). The germline V and J ends were trimmed by 4 bases and 8 bases, with 12 bases remaining between them. The CDR3 consists of 13 residues. The CDR3 sequence: CASSSTGIDEQFF. As DNA, the CDR3 is TGTGCCAGCAGCTCCACCGGGATCGATGAGCAGTTCTTC.

The V and J genes are TRBV10-3 and TRBJ1-4; 9 bases are shared with TRBD1. This CDR3 comprises 14 residues. Germline V lookup: CDR1 ENHRY, CDR2 SYGVKD. The V segment lost 5 bases and the J segment 5 bases; nucleotides outside the gene matches: 3. CDR3 DNA sequence: TGTGCCATCAGTCCGGGACAGGGCAATGAAAAACTGTTTTTT. Translated, it gives CAISPGQGNEKLFF.

The chain is built from TRBV19 and TRBJ2-3; 8 bases line up with TRBD2. Trimming at V came to 5 bases and at J to 4 bases, leaving 8 bases not matched to a gene. The CDR3 has 15 amino acids. Germline CDR1 and CDR2: LNHDA and SQIVND (reference sequence). In DNA, the CDR3 is TGTGCCAGTAGTTATGCGGGGGGTTTCTCAGATACGCAGTATTTT. Its protein is CASSYAGGFSDTQYF.